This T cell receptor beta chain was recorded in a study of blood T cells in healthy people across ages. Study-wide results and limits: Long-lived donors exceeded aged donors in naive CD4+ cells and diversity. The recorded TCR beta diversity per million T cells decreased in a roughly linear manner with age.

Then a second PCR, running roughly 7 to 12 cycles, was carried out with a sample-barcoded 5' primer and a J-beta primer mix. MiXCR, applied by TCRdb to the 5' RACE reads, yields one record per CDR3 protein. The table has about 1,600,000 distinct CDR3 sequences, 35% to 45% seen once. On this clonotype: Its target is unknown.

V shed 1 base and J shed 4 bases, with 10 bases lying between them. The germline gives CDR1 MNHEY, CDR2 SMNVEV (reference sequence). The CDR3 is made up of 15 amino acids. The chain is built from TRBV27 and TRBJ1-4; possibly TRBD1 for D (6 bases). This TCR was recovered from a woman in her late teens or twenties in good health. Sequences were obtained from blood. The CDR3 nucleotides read TGTGCCAGCAGTTTATGGGGACAAATTAATGAAAAACTGTTTTTT. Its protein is CASSLWGQINEKLFF.